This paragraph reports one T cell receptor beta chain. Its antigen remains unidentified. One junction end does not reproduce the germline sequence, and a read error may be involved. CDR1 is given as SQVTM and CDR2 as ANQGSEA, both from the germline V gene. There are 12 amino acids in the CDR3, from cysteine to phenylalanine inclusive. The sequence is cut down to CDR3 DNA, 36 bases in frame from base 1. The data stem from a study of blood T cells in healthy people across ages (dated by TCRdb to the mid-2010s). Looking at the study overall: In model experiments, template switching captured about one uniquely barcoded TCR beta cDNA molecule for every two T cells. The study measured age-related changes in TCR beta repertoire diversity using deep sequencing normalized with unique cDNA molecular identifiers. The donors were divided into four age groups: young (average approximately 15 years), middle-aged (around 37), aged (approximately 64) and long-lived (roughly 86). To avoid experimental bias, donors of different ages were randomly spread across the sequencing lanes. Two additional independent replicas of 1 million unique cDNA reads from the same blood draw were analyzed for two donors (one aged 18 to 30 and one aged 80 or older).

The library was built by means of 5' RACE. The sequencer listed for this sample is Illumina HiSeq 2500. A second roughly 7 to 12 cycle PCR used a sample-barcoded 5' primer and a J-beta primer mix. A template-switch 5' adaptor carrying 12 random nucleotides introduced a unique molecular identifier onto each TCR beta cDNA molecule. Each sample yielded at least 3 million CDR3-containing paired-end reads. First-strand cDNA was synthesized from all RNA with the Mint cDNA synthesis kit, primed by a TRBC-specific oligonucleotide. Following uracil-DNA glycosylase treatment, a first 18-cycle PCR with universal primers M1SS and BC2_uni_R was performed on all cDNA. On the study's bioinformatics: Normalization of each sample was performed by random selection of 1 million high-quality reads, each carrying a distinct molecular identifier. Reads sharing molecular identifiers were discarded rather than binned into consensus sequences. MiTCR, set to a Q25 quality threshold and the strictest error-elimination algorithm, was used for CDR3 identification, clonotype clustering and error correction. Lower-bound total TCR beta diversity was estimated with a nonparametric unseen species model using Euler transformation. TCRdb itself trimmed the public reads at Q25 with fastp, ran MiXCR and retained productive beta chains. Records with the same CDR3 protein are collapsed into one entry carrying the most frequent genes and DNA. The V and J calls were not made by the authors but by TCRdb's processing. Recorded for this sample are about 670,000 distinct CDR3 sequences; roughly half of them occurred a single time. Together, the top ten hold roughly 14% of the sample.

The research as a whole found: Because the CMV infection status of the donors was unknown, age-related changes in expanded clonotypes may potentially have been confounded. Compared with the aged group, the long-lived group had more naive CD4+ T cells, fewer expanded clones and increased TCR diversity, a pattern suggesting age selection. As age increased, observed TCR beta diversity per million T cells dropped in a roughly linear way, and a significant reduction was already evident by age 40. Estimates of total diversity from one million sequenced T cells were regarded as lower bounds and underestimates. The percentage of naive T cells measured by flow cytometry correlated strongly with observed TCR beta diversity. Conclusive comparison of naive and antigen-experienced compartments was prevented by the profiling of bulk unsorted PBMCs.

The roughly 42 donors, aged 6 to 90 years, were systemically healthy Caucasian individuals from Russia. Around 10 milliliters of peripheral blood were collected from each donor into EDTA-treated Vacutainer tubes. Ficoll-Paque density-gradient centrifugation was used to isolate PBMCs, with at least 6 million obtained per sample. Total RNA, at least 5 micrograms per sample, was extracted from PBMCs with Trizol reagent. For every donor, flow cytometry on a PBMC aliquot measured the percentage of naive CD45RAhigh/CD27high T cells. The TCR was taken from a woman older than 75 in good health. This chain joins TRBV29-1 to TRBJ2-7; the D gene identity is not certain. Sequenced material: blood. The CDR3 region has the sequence CSVVPGSSEQYF. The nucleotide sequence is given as TGCAGCGTTGTCCCCGGGTCCTCCGAGCAGTACTTC.